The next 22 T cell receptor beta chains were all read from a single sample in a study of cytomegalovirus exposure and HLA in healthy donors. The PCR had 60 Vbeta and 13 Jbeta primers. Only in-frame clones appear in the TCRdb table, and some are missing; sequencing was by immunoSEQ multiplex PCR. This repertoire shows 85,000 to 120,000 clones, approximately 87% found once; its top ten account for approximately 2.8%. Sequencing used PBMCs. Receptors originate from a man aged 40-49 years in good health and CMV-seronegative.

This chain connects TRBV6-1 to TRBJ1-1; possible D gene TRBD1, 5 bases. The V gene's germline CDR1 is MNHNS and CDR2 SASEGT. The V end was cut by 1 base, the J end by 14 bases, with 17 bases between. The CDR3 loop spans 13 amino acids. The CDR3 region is CASSEERAGISFF. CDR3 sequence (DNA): TGTGCCAGCAGTGAAGAGCGGGCAGGGATTTCCTTCTTT.

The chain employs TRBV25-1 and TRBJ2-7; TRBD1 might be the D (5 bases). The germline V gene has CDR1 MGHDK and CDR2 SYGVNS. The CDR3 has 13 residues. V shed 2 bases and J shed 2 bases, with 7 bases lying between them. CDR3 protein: CASSEPGPYEQYF. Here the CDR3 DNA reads TGTGCCAGCAGTGAACCAGGGCCCTACGAGCAGTACTTC.

The CDR3 DNA reads as TGCGCCAGCAGCAGACAGGGGCCGGCCACTGAAGCTTTCTTT. Residues: CASSRQGPATEAFF. The chain couples TRBV5-1 to TRBJ1-1; 8 nucleotides agree with TRBD1. The CDR3 consists of 14 residues. Trimming at V came to 4 bases and at J to 4 bases, leaving 6 bases not matched to a gene. Per germline, CDR1 SGHRS and CDR2 YFSETQ.

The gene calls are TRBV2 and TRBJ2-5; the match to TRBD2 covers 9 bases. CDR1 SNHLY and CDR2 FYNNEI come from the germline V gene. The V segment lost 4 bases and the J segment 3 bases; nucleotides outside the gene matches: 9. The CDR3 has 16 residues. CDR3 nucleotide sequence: TGTGCCAGCAGTGGGAGAGAGCGGGGGGCGGAAGAGACCCAGTACTTC. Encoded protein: CASSGRERGAEETQYF.

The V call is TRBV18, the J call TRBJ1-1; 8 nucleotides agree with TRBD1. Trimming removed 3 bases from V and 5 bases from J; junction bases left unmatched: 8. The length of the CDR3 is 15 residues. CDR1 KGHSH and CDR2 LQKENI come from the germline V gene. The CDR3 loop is CASSPLTGVGTEAFF. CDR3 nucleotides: TGTGCCAGCTCACCGTTGACAGGGGTCGGTACTGAAGCTTTCTTT.

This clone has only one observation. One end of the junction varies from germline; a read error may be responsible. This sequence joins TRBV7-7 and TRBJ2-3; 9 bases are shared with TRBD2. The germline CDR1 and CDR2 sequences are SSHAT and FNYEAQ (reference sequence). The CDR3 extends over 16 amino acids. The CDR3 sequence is CASSLGLVAGVDTQYF. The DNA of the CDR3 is TGTGCTAGCAGCTTAGGTCTGGTAGCGGGGGTAGATACGCAGTATTTT. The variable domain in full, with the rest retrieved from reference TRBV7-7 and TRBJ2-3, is GAGVSQSPRYKVTKRGQDVTLRCDPISSHATLYWYQQALGQGPEFLTYFNYEAQPDKSGLPSDRFSAERPEGSISTLTIQRTEQRDSAMYRCASSLGLVAGVDTQYFGPGTRLTVL.

CDR3 coding DNA: TGTGCCAGCAGTCTCCGACAGGCCTCCTACGAGCAGTACTTC. This codes for CASSLRQASYEQYF. The gene calls are TRBV27 and TRBJ2-7; a possible D gene is TRBD1 (6 bases). Germline V gene lookup returns CDR1 MNHEY and CDR2 SMNVEV (reference sequence). CDR3 length: 14 residues. Trimming removed 5 bases from V and 0 bases from J, with 11 bases in between.

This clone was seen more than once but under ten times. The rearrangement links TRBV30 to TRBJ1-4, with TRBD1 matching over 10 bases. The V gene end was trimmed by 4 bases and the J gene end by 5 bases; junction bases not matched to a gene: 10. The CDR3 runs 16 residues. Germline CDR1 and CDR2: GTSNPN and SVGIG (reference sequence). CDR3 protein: CAWNGDRGLVNEKLFF. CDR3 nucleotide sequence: TGTGCCTGGAATGGGGACAGGGGCCTTGTGAATGAAAAACTGTTTTTT.

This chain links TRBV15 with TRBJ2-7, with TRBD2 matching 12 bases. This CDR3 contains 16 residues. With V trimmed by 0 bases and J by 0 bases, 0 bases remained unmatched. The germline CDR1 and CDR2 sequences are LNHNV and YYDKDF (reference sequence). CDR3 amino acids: CATSREGLAGSYEQYF. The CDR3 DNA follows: TGTGCCACCAGCAGAGAGGGACTAGCGGGCTCCTACGAGCAGTACTTC.

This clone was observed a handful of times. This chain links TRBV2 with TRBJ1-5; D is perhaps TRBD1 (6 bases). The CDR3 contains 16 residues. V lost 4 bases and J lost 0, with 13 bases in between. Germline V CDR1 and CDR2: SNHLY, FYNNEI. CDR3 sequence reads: CASSGTAGYSNQPQHF. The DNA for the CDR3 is TGTGCCAGCAGTGGGACAGCCGGATATAGCAATCAGCCCCAGCATTTT.

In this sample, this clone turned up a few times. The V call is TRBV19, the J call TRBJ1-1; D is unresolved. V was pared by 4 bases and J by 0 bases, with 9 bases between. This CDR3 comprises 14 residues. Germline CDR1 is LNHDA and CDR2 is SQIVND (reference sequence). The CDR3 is CASSKEFMNTEAFF. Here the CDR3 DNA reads TGTGCCAGTAGTAAGGAGTTTATGAACACTGAAGCTTTCTTT.

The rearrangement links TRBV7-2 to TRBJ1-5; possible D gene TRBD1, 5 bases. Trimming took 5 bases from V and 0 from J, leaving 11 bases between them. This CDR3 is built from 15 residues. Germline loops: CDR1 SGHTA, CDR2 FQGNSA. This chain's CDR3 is CASSRPGVSNQPQHF. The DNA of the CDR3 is TGTGCCAGCAGCCGTCCGGGGGTTAGCAATCAGCCCCAGCATTTT.

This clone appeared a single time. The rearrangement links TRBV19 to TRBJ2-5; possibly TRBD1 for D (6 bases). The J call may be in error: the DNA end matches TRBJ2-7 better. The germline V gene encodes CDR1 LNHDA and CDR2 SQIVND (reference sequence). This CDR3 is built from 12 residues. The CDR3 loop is CASSIRTDEQYF. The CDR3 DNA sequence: TGTGCCAGTAGTATCCGGACAGACGAGCAGTACTTC.

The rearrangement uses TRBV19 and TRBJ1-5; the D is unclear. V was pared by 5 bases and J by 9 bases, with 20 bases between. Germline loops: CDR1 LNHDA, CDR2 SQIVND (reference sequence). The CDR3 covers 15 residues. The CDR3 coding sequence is TGTGCCAGTAGTCTGAACCGTGGCCCTAGTTGGCCCCAGCATTTT. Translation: CASSLNRGPSWPQHF.

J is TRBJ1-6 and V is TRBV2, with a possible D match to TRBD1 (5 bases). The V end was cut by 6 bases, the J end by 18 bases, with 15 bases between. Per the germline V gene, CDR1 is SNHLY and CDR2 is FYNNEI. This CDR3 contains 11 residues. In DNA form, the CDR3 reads TGTGCCAGCAGGGCCCGACAGAGTAACCACTTT. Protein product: CASRARQSNHF.

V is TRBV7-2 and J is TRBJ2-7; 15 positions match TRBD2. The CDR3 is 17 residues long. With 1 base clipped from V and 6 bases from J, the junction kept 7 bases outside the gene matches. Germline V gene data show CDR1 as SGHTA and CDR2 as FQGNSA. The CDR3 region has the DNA TGTGCCAGCAGCTTAGGGACTAGCGGGGGGGCACGTAGCGAGCAGTACTTC. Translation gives CASSLGTSGGARSEQYF.

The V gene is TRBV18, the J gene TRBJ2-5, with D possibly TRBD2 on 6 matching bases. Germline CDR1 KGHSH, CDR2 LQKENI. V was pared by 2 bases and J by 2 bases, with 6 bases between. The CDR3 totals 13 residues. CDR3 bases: TGTGCCAGCTCACCAGGGACTCAAGAGACCCAGTACTTC. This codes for CASSPGTQETQYF.

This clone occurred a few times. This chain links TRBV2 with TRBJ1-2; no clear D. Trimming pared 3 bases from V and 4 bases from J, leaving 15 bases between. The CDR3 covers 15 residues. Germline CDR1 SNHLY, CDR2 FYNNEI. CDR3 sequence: CASSDRRERGYGYTF. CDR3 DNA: TGTGCCAGCAGTGATAGAAGGGAGCGAGGCTATGGCTACACCTTC. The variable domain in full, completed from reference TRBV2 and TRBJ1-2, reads EPEVTQTPSHQVTQMGQEVILRCVPISNHLYFYWYRQILGQKVEFLVSFYNNEISEKSEIFDDQFSVERPDGSNFTLKIRSTKLEDSAMYFCASSDRRERGYGYTFGSGTRLTVV.

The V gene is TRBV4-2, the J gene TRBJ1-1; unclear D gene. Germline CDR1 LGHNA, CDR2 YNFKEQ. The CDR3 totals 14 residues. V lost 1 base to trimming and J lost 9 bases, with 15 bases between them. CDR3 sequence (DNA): TGTGCCAGCAGCCAAGCTGGGTTTGGCGGAAAAGCTTTCTTT. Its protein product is CASSQAGFGGKAFF.

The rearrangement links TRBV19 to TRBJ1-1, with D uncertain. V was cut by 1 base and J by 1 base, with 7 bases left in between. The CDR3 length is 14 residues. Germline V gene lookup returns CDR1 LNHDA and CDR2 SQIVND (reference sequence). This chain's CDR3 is CASSIGQSNTEAFF. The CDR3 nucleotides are TGTGCCAGTAGTATAGGACAATCGAACACTGAAGCTTTCTTT.

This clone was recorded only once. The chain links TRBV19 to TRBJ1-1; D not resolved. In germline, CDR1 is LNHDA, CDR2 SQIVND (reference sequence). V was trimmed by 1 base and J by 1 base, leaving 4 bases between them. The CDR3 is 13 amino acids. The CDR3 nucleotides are TGTGCCAGTAGTATAGGAGGGAACACTGAAGCTTTCTTT. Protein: CASSIGGNTEAFF.

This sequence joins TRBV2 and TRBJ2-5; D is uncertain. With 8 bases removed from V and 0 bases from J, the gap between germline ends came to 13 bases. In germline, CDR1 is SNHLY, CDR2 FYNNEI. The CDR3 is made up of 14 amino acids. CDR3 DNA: TGTGCCAGCGCAAAACAGATTGACCAAGAGACCCAGTACTTC. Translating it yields CASAKQIDQETQYF. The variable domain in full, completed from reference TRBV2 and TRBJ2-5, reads EPEVTQTPSHQVTQMGQEVILRCVPISNHLYFYWYRQILGQKVEFLVSFYNNEISEKSEIFDDQFSVERPDGSNFTLKIRSTKLEDSAMYFCASAKQIDQETQYFGPGTRLLVL.